This T cell receptor beta chain is drawn from a study of blood T cells in healthy people across ages. Next came a second PCR, run for about 6 to 11 cycles, which used a sample-barcoded 5' primer along with a J-beta primer mix. Template switching added a 12-random-nucleotide identifier to every cDNA molecule. TCRdb re-analysed the 5' RACE reads in MiXCR, keeping a single row per CDR3 protein. The table lists over 1,300,000 distinct CDR3 sequences, around 59% of them singletons, with 6.5% to 8.5% in the top ten. The amount of total RNA extracted per sample was at least 5 micrograms. Trimming took 1 base from V and 3 from J, leaving 6 bases between them. CDR3 length: 13 residues. Germline V gene sequence: CDR1 SEHNR, CDR2 FQNEAQ (reference sequence). With regard to this clonotype: The antigen remains undetermined.

Points from the study as a whole: Measured against age, TCR beta diversity per million T cells decreased in a roughly linear manner.

V gene TRBV7-9 combines with J gene TRBJ1-2, with D uncertain. This receptor was identified in a young man in good health. The sample taken for sequencing was blood. The DNA of the CDR3 is TGTGCCAGCAGCTTAGAGGCTGACTATGGCTACACCTTC. This encodes CASSLEADYGYTF.